This record looks at one T cell receptor (beta chain) sequence and its context. The antigen remains unidentified. For repertoire sequencing, the TCR beta CDR3 regions were amplified from RNA transcripts. The first round was an RT-PCR with HTBI primers, and the second round was a multiplex PCR. TCRdb re-called the multiplex PCR reads through MiXCR, storing one row per CDR3 protein. The profile shows over a million distinct CDR3 sequences, less than 45% of them singletons. Ages of hyperthyroidism patients ran from 18 to 65, and their diagnoses were new, under 2 months' duration. Diagnoses were established from clinical symptoms, serum thyroxine, TRAb, thyroid ultrasound and orbital computed tomography. The entry originates in a study of Graves' ophthalmopathy and Graves' hyperthyroidism. Overall study results and limits: In blood appeared most of the expanded thyroid clonotypes whose frequency exceeded 0.001.

CDR3 length: 15 amino acids. Trimming pared 4 bases from V and 6 bases from J, leaving 19 bases between. The germline CDR1 and CDR2 sequences are ENHRY and SYGVKD. The sequence was obtained from an adult man with Graves' hyperthyroidism. This chain connects TRBV10-3 to TRBJ2-7, with D perhaps matching TRBD1 (6 bases). Sample: peripheral blood or thyroid tissue (not recorded which). DNA for the CDR3: TGTGCCATCAGTGGACTTGGCCAGGGGAGTCGCGAGCAGTACTTC. It specifies CAISGLGQGSREQYF.